This note documents a single T cell receptor beta chain sequence. Its antigen is undetermined. The method was immunoSEQ multiplex PCR; TCRdb's version includes in-frame clones alone and lacks a portion of them. The sample records around 100,000 clones, 81% being singletons. This sample stems from a study of glioma-infiltrating T cells after dendritic cell vaccination. Across the study: Monocyte-derived dendritic cells, cultured seven days with IL-4 and GM-CSF, were pulsed with autologous tumor lysate. Dendritic cell vaccine was injected intradermally three times, biweekly. General study results and limits: Few patients contributed both blood and tumor specimens. No direct clonality-survival link was found; a diverse polyclonal response may matter.

The ends lost 3 bases at V and 2 bases at J; junction bases unmatched: 4. Germline V gene lookup returns CDR1 MDHEN and CDR2 SYDVKM. This CDR3 spans 15 amino acids. The receptor's source is a human donor with glioblastoma. This sequence joins TRBV28 and TRBJ2-7, with 10 bases lining up with TRBD1. Sequenced material: blood, taken before dendritic cell vaccination. CDR3 in DNA: TGTGCCAGCAGTTTCGGGGGACAGGGGACCTACGAGCAGTACTTC. Translated, it gives CASSFGGQGTYEQYF. Together with reference TRBV28 and TRBJ2-7, the CDR3 gives the full variable domain: DVKVTQSSRYLVKRTGEKVFLECVQDMDHENMFWYRQDPGLGLRLIYFSYDVKMKEKGDIPEGYSVSREKKERFSLILESASTNQTSMYLCASSFGGQGTYEQYFGPGTRLTVT.